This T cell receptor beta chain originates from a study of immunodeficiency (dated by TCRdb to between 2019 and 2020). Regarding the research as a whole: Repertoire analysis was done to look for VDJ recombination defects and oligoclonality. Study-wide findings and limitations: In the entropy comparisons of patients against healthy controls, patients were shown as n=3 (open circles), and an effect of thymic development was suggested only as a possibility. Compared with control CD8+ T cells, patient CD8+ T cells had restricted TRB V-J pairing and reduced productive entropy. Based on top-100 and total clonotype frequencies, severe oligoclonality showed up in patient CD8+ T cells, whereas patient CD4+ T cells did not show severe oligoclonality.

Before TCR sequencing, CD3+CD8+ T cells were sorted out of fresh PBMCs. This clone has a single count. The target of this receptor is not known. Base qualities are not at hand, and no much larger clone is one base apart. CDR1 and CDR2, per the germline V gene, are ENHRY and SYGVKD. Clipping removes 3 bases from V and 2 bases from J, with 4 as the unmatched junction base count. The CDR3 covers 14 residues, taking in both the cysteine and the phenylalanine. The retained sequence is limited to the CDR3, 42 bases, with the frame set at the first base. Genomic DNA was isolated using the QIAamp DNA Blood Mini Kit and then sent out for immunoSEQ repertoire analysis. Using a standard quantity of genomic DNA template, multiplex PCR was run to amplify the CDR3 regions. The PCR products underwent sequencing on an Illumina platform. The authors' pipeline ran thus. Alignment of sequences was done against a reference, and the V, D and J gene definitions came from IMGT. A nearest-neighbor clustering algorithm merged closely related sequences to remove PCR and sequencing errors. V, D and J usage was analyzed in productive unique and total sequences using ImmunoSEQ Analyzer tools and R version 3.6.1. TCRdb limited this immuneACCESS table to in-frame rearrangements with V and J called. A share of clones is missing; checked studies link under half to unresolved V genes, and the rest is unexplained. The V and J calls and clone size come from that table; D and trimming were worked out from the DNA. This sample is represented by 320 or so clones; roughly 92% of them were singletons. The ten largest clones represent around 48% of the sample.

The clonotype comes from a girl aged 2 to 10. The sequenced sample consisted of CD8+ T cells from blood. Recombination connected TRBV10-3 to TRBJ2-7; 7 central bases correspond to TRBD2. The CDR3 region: CAISEAGFPYEQYF. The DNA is TGTGCCATCAGTGAAGCGGGATTCCCCTACGAGCAGTACTTC.